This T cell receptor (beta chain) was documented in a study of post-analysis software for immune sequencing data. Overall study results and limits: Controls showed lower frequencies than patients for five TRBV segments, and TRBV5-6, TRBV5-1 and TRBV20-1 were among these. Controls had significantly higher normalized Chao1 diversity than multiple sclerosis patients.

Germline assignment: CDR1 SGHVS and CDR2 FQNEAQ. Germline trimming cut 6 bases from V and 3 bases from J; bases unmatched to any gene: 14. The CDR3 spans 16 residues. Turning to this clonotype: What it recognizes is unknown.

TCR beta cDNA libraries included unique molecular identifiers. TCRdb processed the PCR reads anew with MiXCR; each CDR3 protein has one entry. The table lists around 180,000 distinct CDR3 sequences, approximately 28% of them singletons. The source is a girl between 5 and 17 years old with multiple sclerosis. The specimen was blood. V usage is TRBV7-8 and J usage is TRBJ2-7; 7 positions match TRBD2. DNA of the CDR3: TGTGCCAGCAGACAGCTAGCAATCGGGGGGAACTACGAGCAGTACTTC. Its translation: CASRQLAIGGNYEQYF.